Below, 18 T cell receptor beta chains from the same sample are listed, as sequenced in a study of immune evolution from preneoplasia to lung adenocarcinoma. Clones were sequenced by immunoSEQ multiplex PCR, and TCRdb holds only the in-frame ones, with some missing. The sample has several thousand clones, 70% to 90% seen once. The sequenced sample was FFPE minimally invasive lung adenocarcinoma tissue. Source of these receptors: a person between 65 and 80 years old with lung adenocarcinoma.

The rearrangement joins TRBV25-1 to TRBJ1-1; D call uncertain. Between the trimmed V and J ends, which lost 0 bases and 11 bases, there was a span of 10 bases. The CDR3 extends over 12 amino acids. The germline CDR1 and CDR2 sequences are MGHDK and SYGVNS. The DNA of the CDR3 is TGTGCCAGCAGTGAATACTACACGGCGGCTTTCTTT. Amino acid sequence: CASSEYYTAAFF. The full variable domain, its missing parts supplied by reference TRBV25-1 and TRBJ1-1, is EADIYQTPRYLVIGTGKKITLECSQTMGHDKMYWYQQDPGMELHLIHYSYGVNSTEKGDLSSESTVSRIRTEHFPLTLESARPSHTSQYLCASSEYYTAAFFGQGTRLTVV.

The V gene is TRBV6-6, the J gene TRBJ1-5, with D tentatively TRBD1 (6 bases). V shed 6 bases and J shed 11 bases, with 20 bases lying between them. Germline CDR1 reads MNHNY; CDR2 reads SVGAGI (reference sequence). The CDR3 has 14 amino acids. CDR3 nucleotides: TGTGCCAGCAGAACTCGGGGGGGCGCGTGGGCCCAGCATTTT. As protein: CASRTRGGAWAQHF.

As DNA, the CDR3 is TGTGCCAGCTCACCGGCGGTCGATCAGCCCCAGCATTTT. Protein product: CASSPAVDQPQHF. The rearrangement joins TRBV18 to TRBJ1-5; D gene unclear. V was trimmed by 3 bases and J by 5 bases, leaving 8 bases between them. The CDR3 contains 13 residues. Germline V gives CDR1 KGHSH, CDR2 LQKENI.

The CDR3 spells CASGAVSSYNEQFF. CDR3 sequence (DNA): TGTGCCAGCGGTGCGGTTAGCTCCTACAATGAGCAGTTCTTC. The V call is TRBV6-5, the J call TRBJ2-1; D gene unclear. The CDR3 loop spans 14 amino acids. The germline V gene encodes CDR1 MNHEY and CDR2 SVGAGI. V lost 8 bases and J lost 0, with 11 bases in between.

CDR3 amino acids: CASRGSGTHGETQYF. Here the CDR3 DNA reads TGTGCCAGCAGGGGTTCCGGGACCCACGGCGAGACCCAGTACTTC. The V gene is TRBV7-8, the J gene TRBJ2-5, with D perhaps matching TRBD1 or TRBD2 (5 bases each). The CDR3 runs 15 residues. Trimming took 6 bases from V and 5 from J, leaving 19 bases between them. Germline V CDR1 and CDR2: SGHVS, FQNEAQ.

V and J are TRBV2 and TRBJ2-7; TRBD2 aligns across 7 bases. The CDR3 consists of 16 residues. Trimming took 6 bases from V and 0 from J; bases not matched to a gene: 11. Germline V CDR1 and CDR2: SNHLY, FYNNEI. The CDR3 protein is CASSPGWRGSSYEQYF. The CDR3 coding sequence is TGTGCCAGCAGCCCCGGGTGGCGGGGGAGCTCCTACGAGCAGTACTTC. The full variable domain, with the rest looked up from reference TRBV2 and TRBJ2-7, is EPEVTQTPSHQVTQMGQEVILRCVPISNHLYFYWYRQILGQKVEFLVSFYNNEISEKSEIFDDQFSVERPDGSNFTLKIRSTKLEDSAMYFCASSPGWRGSSYEQYFGPGTRLTVT.

This clone was observed once. The chain combines TRBV2 with TRBJ1-5, with a tentative D call TRBD1 (5 bases). Germline V lookup: CDR1 SNHLY, CDR2 FYNNEI. The CDR3 totals 12 residues. V was cut by 9 bases and J by 0 bases, with 6 bases left in between. In DNA form, the CDR3 reads TGTGCCAGTGGGGGTAGCAATCAGCCCCAGCATTTT. It yields the protein CASGGSNQPQHF.

This clone was seen once. The chain employs TRBV11-3 and TRBJ2-3, with D perhaps TRBD1 or TRBD2 (5 bases each). CDR1 and CDR2 from the germline V gene are SGHNT and YENEEA. The length of the CDR3 is 14 residues. V shed 1 base and J shed 4 bases, with 9 bases lying between them. This CDR3 reads CASSLAGRADTQYF. The CDR3 DNA reads TGTGCCAGCAGCTTAGCGGGGCGCGCAGATACGCAGTATTTT.

The V gene is TRBV5-1, the J gene TRBJ2-7, with 9 bases aligning to TRBD2. The CDR3 has 16 residues. Trimming at V came to 3 bases and at J to 6 bases, leaving 13 bases not matched to a gene. Germline CDR1 is SGHRS and CDR2 is YFSETQ. The CDR3 is CASSSLAGPRRGEQYF. Written as DNA, the CDR3 is TGCGCCAGCAGCTCGCTAGCGGGACCGCGTAGGGGCGAGCAGTACTTC.

This clone was seen a few times. The chain links TRBV2 to TRBJ1-1; 11 nucleotides align to TRBD1. This CDR3 has 14 residues. J was trimmed by 5 bases and V by 6 bases; bases with no gene match: 5. Germline-derived CDR1 and CDR2 are SNHLY and FYNNEI. This CDR3 reads CASRGGQGVTEAFF. Written as DNA, the CDR3 is TGTGCCAGCAGGGGGGGACAGGGGGTGACTGAAGCTTTCTTT.

The chain links TRBV5-1 to TRBJ2-3; TRBD1 or TRBD2 may be the D gene (5 bases each). Germline lookup yields CDR1 SGHRS and CDR2 YFSETQ. V was trimmed by 2 bases and J by 0 bases, leaving 7 bases between them. This CDR3 has 14 residues. The CDR3 region is CASSLGTSTDTQYF. The CDR3 DNA reads as TGCGCCAGCAGCTTAGGGACCAGCACAGATACGCAGTATTTT.

The CDR3 loop is CASSPPFGGGAYEQYF. The CDR3 nucleotides read TGTGCCAGCTCACCACCGTTTGGCGGGGGGGCCTACGAGCAGTACTTC. The V and J genes are TRBV18 and TRBJ2-7; 9 nucleotides align to TRBD2. The CDR3 has 16 amino acids. The ends lost 0 bases at V and 2 bases at J; junction bases unmatched: 5. CDR1 and CDR2 (germline): KGHSH, LQKENI. The whole variable domain, filled in from reference TRBV18 and TRBJ2-7, reads NAGVMQNPRHLVRRRGQEARLRCSPMKGHSHVYWYRQLPEEGLKFMVYLQKENIIDESGMPKERFSAEFPKEGPSILRIQQVVRGDSAAYFCASSPPFGGGAYEQYFGPGTRLTVT.

The rearrangement joins TRBV29-1 to TRBJ2-7, with 7 bases aligning to TRBD2. Germline CDR1 is SQVTM and CDR2 is ANQGSEA. Trimming at V came to 6 bases and at J to 3 bases, leaving 5 bases not matched to a gene. CDR3 size: 12 residues. CDR3 DNA sequence: TGCAGCGTGGCGGGAGATTACTACGAGCAGTACTTC. Protein product: CSVAGDYYEQYF.

The chain combines TRBV5-1 with TRBJ1-6; TRBD1 matches at 8 bases. V was clipped by 3 bases and J by 0 bases; unmatched bases: 5. CDR1 is SGHRS and CDR2 is YFSETQ in the germline V gene. The CDR3 is made up of 17 amino acids. CDR3 coding DNA: TGCGCCAGCAGCTCCGGGGACAGGAGCTCCTATAATTCACCCCTCCACTTT. It codes for CASSSGDRSSYNSPLHF.

The chain joins TRBV5-1 to TRBJ2-3, with D possibly TRBD1 on 6 matching bases. CDR1 and CDR2 (germline): SGHRS, YFSETQ. Between the trimmed V and J ends, which lost 0 bases and 11 bases, there was a span of 13 bases. This CDR3 region has 13 residues. CDR3 nucleotides: TGCGCCAGCAGCTTGGCCGGTCAGGGGCAGCAGTATTTT. Residues: CASSLAGQGQQYF.

This clone was counted a single time. The genes are TRBV6-5 and TRBJ2-2; D is uncertain. The V end lost 4 bases, the J end lost 5 bases, and 8 bases lay between the germline ends. The CDR3 runs 13 residues. CDR1 MNHEY and CDR2 SVGAGI come from the germline V gene. The CDR3 DNA is TGTGCCAGCAGTTCAGGAGCGACCGGGGAGCTGTTTTTT. It specifies CASSSGATGELFF.

This sequence joins TRBV9 and TRBJ2-2, with 11 nucleotides matching TRBD2. The CDR3 length is 17 residues. V lost 3 bases to trimming and J lost 1 base; unmatched junction nucleotides: 5. The germline V gene has CDR1 SGDLS and CDR2 YYNGEE. CDR3 amino acids: CASSGLAGGLNTGELFF. The CDR3 nucleotides read TGTGCCAGCAGCGGTCTAGCGGGGGGACTGAACACCGGGGAGCTGTTTTTT.

J is TRBJ2-7 and V is TRBV10-3, with 7 bases fitting TRBD1. The germline gives CDR1 ENHRY, CDR2 SYGVKD. V lost 6 bases, J lost 3 bases, and 11 bases stayed unmatched. The CDR3 sequence is 15 residues long. CDR3 sequence (DNA): TGTGCCATCAGCACTGACCGGGACAGAAACTACGAGCAGTACTTC. Its protein is CAISTDRDRNYEQYF.